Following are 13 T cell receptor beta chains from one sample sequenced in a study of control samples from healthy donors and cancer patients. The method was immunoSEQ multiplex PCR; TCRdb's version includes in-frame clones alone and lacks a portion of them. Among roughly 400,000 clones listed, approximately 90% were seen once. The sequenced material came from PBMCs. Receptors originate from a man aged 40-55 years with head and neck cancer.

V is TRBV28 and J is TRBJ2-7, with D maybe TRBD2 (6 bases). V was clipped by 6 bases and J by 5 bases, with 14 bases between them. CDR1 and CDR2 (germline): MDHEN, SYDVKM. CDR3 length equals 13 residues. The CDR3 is CASRGWGVNEQYF. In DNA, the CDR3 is TGTGCCAGCAGAGGGTGGGGGGTAAACGAGCAGTACTTC.

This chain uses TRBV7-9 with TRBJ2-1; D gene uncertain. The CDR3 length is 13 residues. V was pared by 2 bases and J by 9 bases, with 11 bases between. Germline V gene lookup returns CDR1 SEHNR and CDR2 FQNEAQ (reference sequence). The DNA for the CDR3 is TGTGCCAGCAGCTTAAGGTTAGAAGGTGAGCAGTTCTTC. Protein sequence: CASSLRLEGEQFF.

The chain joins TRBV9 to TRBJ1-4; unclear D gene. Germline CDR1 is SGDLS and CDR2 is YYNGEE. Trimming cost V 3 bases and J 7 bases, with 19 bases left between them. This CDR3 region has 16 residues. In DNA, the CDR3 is TGTGCCAGCAGCGCCGGATCCTCGGGAGGCGGTGAAAAACTGTTTTTT. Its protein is CASSAGSSGGGEKLFF.

CDR3 sequence: CASSAGQFSYEQYF. The CDR3 nucleotides read TGTGCCAGCAGCGCGGGACAGTTCTCCTACGAGCAGTACTTC. The chain carries TRBV2 and TRBJ2-7; D is perhaps TRBD1 (7 bases). V was clipped by 6 bases and J by 0 bases, with 12 bases between them. Germline V gives CDR1 SNHLY, CDR2 FYNNEI. This CDR3 spans 14 amino acids.

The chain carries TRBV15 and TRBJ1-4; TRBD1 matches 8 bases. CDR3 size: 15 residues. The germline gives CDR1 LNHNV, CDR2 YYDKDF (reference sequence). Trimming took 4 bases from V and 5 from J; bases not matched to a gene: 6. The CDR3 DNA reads TGTGCCACCAGCACGGACAGGGCAAGGAATGAAAAACTGTTTTTT. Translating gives CATSTDRARNEKLFF.

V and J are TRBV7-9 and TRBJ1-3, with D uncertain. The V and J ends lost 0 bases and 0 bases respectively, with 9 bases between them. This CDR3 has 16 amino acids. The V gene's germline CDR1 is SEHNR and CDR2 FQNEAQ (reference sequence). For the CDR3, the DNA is TGTGCCAGCAGCTTAGCACAGTCAAGCTCTGGAAACACCATATATTTT. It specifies CASSLAQSSSGNTIYF. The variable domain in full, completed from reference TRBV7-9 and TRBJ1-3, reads DTGVSQNPRHKITKRGQNVTFRCDPISEHNRLYWYRQTLGQGPEFLTYFQNEAQLEKSRLLSDRFSAERPKGSFSTLEIQRTEQGDSAMYLCASSLAQSSSGNTIYFGEGSWLTVV.

The DNA for the CDR3 is TGTGCCAGCAGTGCTAGCGGGAGCCCCAGTTTGGCAGATACGCAGTATTTT. Its protein product is CASSASGSPSLADTQYF. This chain connects TRBV27 to TRBJ2-3; TRBD2 matches 10 bases. Germline lookup yields CDR1 MNHEY and CDR2 SMNVEV (reference sequence). The CDR3 extends over 17 amino acids. With V trimmed by 5 bases and J by 4 bases, 12 bases remained unmatched.

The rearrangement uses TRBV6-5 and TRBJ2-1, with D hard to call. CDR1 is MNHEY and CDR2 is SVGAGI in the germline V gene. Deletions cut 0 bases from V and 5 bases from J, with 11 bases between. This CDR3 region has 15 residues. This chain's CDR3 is CASSYSMRLNNEQFF. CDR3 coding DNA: TGTGCCAGCAGTTACTCAATGAGACTCAACAATGAGCAGTTCTTC.

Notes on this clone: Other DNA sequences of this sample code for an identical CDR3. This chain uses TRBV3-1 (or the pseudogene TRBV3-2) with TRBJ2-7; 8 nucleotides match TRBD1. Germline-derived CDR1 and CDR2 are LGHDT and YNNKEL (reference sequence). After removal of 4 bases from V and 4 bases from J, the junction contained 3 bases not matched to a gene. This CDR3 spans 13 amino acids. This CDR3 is CASSRRGQYEQYF. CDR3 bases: TGTGCCAGCAGCCGCAGGGGGCAATACGAGCAGTACTTC.

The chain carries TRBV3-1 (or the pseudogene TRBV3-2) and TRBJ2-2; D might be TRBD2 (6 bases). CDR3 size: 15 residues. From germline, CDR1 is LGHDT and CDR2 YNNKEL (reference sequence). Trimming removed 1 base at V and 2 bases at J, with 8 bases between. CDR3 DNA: TGTGCCAGCAGCCAAGGGGGACTTAACACCGGGGAGCTGTTTTTT. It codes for CASSQGGLNTGELFF.

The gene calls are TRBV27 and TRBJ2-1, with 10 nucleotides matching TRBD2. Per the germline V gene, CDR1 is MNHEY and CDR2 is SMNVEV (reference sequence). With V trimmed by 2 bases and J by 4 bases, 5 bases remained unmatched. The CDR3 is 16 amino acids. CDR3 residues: CASSLGTSGVYNEQFF. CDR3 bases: TGTGCCAGCAGTTTAGGTACTAGCGGGGTGTACAATGAGCAGTTCTTC.

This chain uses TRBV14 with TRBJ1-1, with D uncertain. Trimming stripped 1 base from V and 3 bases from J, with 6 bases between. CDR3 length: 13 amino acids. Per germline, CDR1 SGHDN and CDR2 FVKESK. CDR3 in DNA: TGTGCCAGCAGCCAAGTTCGTGACACTGAAGCTTTCTTT. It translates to CASSQVRDTEAFF.

The CDR3 loop is CASSWTAGELFF. CDR3 in DNA: TGTGCCAGCAGTTGGACAGCCGGGGAGCTGTTTTTT. The J gene is TRBJ2-2, the V gene TRBV27; maybe TRBD1 (6 bases). Germline CDR1 and CDR2: MNHEY and SMNVEV (reference sequence). V was shortened by 4 bases and J by 6 bases, with 6 bases between the two germline ends. This CDR3 comprises 12 residues.